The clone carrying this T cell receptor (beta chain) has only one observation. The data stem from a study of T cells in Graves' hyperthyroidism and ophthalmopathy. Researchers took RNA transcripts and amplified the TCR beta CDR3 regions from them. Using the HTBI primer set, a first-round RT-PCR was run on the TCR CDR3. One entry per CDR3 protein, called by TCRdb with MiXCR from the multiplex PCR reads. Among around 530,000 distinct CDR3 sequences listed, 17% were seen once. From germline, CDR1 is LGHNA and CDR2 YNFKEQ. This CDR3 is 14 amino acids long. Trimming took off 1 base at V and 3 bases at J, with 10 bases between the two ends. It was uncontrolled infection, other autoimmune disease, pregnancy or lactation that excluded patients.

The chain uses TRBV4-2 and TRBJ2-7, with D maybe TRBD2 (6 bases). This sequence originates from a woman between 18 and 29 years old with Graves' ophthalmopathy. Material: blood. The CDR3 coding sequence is TGTGCCAGCAGCCAAGGGGGGGATGACTACGAGCAGTACTTC. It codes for CASSQGGDDYEQYF.